This section outlines one TCR beta chain sequence together with its context. Antigen specificity is unknown. This record comes from a study of early T cells in non-severe SARS-CoV-2 infection. Across the study: Chains were not paired, and sequencing was done on bulk RNA from unsorted whole blood.

Attachment of unique molecular identifiers to individual cDNA molecules was performed. In TCRdb, the 5' RACE reads were re-called with MiXCR into one record per CDR3 protein. The sample shows about 60,000 distinct CDR3 sequences, around 6% of them seen only once. Study-wide points: VDJdb-based annotation leaned toward anti-spike CD8 responses and missed private and CD4 specificities.

Trimming removed 4 bases from V and 8 bases from J, with 10 bases in between. The CDR3 contains 12 residues. Looked up from germline, CDR1 is MRHNA and CDR2 is SNTAGT. The sequence was obtained from an adult who was a healthcare worker with PCR-confirmed SARS-CoV-2 infection or an uninfected control (not recorded which). V and J are TRBV6-4 and TRBJ2-3; D is ambiguous. Material for sequencing was whole blood. This CDR3 is CASSAGGLTQYF. In DNA, the CDR3 is TGTGCCAGCAGTGCGGGTGGGCTTACGCAGTATTTT.